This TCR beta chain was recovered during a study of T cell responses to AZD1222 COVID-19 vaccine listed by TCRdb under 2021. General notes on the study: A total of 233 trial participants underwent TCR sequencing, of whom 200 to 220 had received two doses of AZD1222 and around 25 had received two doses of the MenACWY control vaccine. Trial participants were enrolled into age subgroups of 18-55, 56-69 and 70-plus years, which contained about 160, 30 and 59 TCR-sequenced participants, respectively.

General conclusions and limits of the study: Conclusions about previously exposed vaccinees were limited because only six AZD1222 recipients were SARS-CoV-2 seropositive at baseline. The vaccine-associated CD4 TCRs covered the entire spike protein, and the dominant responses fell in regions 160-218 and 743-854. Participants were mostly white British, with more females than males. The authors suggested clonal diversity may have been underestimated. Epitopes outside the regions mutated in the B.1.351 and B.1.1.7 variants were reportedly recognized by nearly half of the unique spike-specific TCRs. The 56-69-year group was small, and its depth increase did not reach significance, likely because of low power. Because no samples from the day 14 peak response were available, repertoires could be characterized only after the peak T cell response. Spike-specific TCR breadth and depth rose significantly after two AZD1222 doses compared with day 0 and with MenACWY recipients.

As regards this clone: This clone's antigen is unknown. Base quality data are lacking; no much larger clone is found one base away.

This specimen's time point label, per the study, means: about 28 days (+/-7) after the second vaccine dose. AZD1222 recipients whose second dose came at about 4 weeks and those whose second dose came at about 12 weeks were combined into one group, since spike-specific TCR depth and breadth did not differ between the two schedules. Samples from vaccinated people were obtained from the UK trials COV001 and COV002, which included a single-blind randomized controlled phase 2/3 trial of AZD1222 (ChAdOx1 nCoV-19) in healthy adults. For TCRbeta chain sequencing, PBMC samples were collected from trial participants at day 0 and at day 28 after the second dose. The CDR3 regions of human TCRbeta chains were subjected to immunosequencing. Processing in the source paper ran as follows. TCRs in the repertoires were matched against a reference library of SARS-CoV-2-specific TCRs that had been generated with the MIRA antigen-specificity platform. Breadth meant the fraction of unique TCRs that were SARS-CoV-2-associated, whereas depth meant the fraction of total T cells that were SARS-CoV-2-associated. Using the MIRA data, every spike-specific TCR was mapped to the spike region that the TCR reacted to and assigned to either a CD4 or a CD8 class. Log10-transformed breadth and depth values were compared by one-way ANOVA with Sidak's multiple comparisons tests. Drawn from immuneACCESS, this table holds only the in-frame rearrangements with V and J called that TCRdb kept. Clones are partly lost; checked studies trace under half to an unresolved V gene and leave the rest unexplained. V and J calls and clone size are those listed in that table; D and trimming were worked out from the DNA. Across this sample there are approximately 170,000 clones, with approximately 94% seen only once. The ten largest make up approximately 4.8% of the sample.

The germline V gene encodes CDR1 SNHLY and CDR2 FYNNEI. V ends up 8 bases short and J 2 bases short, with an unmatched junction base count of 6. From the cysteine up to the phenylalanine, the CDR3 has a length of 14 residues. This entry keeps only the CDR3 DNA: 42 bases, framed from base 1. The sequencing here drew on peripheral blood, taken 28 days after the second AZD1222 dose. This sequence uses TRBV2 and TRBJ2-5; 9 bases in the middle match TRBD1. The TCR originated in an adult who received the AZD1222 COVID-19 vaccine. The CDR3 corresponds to CASLDRGKQETQYF. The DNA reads TGTGCCAGCCTAGACAGGGGGAAACAAGAGACCCAGTACTTC.